The T cell receptor (beta chain) under discussion was sequenced for a study of blood T cell repertoires in COVID-19 (dated by TCRdb to the early 2020s). Study-wide context: Samples covering the acute and convalescent phases of COVID-19 were provided by collaborators in the United States, Italy and Spain. Deeply sampled blood TCRbeta repertoires from subjects exposed to, actively infected with, or recovered from COVID-19 were included in the dataset. Sample metadata almost always included a de-identified subject ID, COVID-19 status, age in years and sex. The repertoires were released in a freely available public database meant as a resource for research on the immune response to SARS-CoV-2. The prospective study material was composed of cDNA or gDNA derived from T cells, B-cell-depleted T cells, or PBMCs. Samples were obtained from the ongoing ImmuneRACE study (first 160 participants) and from 1,254 subjects provided by 6 global collaborators. HLA class I and class II types, where available, came from metadata supplied by the sample provider rather than from assay-based typing.

General findings and caveats noted by the study authors: The amount of clinical and demographic metadata varied by source and participant and was provided uncurated.

TCRbeta CDR3 regions were amplified from genomic DNA using the immunoSEQ Assay, a bias-controlled multiplex PCR. In the paper's pipeline: Nucleated cell counts per sample were estimated from amplification of reference gene primers within the assay. To quantify the absolute abundance of each unique TCRbeta CDR3 rearrangement, sequence reads were collapsed and filtered. Productive Simpson clonality was computed per sample as the square root of Simpson's diversity index over productive rearrangements. The clones in this table, taken by TCRdb from immuneACCESS, are in-frame only. Not every clone is retained; where verified, under half of the shortfall comes from an unresolved V gene, and the cause of the rest is unknown. V, J and clone size reflect that table, while D and trimming were determined from the DNA. The sample has around 27,000 clones on record, 65% to 90% of them singletons. The ten largest clones add up to 25% of the sample.

This clone was seen more than once but under ten times. The target of this receptor is not known. Per-nucleotide qualities are absent, and no much larger clonotype sits a single base away. Whole blood was collected in K2EDTA tubes by collaborating institutions according to the institutions' own protocols. For TCRbeta analysis, collaborator samples were shipped as frozen whole blood, as isolated PBMCs, or as DNA extracted from either sample type. In the germline V gene (reference sequence), CDR1 corresponds to GTSNPN and CDR2 to SVGIG. V trim: 3 bases; J trim: 2 bases; unmatched bases: 2. Measured from the cysteine to the phenylalanine, the CDR3 is 14 residues long. The CDR3 DNA has 42 bases and is translated from base 1.

Material for sequencing was peripheral blood. The sequence was obtained from a man aged 65-85 years with active COVID-19. Recombination linked TRBV30 to TRBJ1-5; TRBD1 matches 9 bases in the middle. The base sequence is TGTGCCTGGAGCAGGACAGGGGGCAATCAGCCCCAGCATTTT. This is translated as CAWSRTGGNQPQHF.